The clone carrying this T cell receptor beta chain was counted a single time. What it recognizes is unknown. Trimming took 2 bases from V and 1 from J, leaving 11 bases between them. The germline V gene has CDR1 MGHRA and CDR2 YSYEKL. This CDR3 region has 15 residues. The data derive from a study of T cell responses to AZD1222 COVID-19 vaccine. Overall study results and limits: White British ancestry dominated among donors, who included more females, and clonal diversity was possibly underestimated.

Profiling relied on immunoSEQ multiplex PCR, and the TCRdb table lists in-frame clones only, not all of them. Among 100,000 to 150,000 clones listed, 88% were seen once. The specimen was peripheral blood, collected on day 0 of AZD1222 vaccination. The origin of this receptor is an adult in good health. The chain employs TRBV4-1 and TRBJ1-1; tentatively, D is TRBD1 (5 bases). DNA of the CDR3: TGCGCCAGCAGCCAACCAGGGACCTGGAACACTGAAGCTTTCTTT. Protein product: CASSQPGTWNTEAFF.